A selection of T cell receptor beta chains follows, all from one sample in a study of spatial heterogeneity in lung cancer. TCRdb called the 5' RACE reads again in MiXCR, with one record for every CDR3 protein. The sample includes approximately 25,000 distinct CDR3 sequences, 6% to 7.5% seen only once; the top ten take 14%. This sample comprised PBMCs, obtained at surgery. The origin of the receptors is a male donor with early-stage non-small cell lung cancer. CDR3s include the opening cysteine and the closing phenylalanine or tryptophan. D genes are given only for firm matches. Where a row states a size, it is once, few, many or the class of an expanded clone; other rows omit it.

v_call: TRBV5-1; j_call: TRBJ2-7; clone_size: few; d_call: TRBD1; cdr3_nt: TGCGCCAGCAGCTTAGGGACAGCGACCTACGAGCAGTACTTC; cdr3_aa: CASSLGTATYEQYF
v_call: TRBV6-6; j_call: TRBJ2-3; clone_size: .; d_call: .; cdr3_nt: TGTGCCAGCAGTTCCAGACCCCCGGGCCATGGCGCAGATACGCAGTATTTT; cdr3_aa: CASSSRPPGHGADTQYF
v_call: TRBV3-1; j_call: TRBJ1-5; clone_size: many; d_call: TRBD1; cdr3_nt: TGTGCCAGCAGCCAACAAAATCAGGGGGCACAGCCCCAGCATTTT; cdr3_aa: CASSQQNQGAQPQHF
v_call: TRBV14; j_call: TRBJ2-2; clone_size: many; d_call: .; cdr3_nt: TGTGCCAGCAGTCGTCCCCAAGGTGCCGGGGAGCTGTTTTTT; cdr3_aa: CASSRPQGAGELFF
v_call: TRBV28; j_call: TRBJ2-1; clone_size: few; d_call: .; cdr3_nt: TGTGCCAGCAGCCCGTTCGGGGGAGACTCACTCAATGAGCAGTTCTTC; cdr3_aa: CASSPFGGDSLNEQFF
v_call: TRBV6-5; j_call: TRBJ2-2; clone_size: few; d_call: TRBD1; cdr3_nt: TGTGCCAGCAGTTCACCCGGACAGGGCCGCGCCGGGGAGCTGTTTTTT; cdr3_aa: CASSSPGQGRAGELFF
v_call: TRBV7-7; j_call: TRBJ2-5; clone_size: .; d_call: .; cdr3_nt: TGTGCTAGCAGCTTGACGGGAGTAGGGCAAGAGACCCAGTACTTC; cdr3_aa: CASSLTGVGQETQYF
v_call: TRBV12-3/TRBV12-4; j_call: TRBJ2-5; clone_size: .; d_call: .; cdr3_nt: TGTGCCAGCAGTTTCGCCCAAGAGACCCAGTACTTC; cdr3_aa: CASSFAQETQYF
v_call: TRBV19; j_call: TRBJ2-3; clone_size: many; d_call: .; cdr3_nt: TGTGCCAGTAGTATAGTTACAGGTGGGATAAGCACAGATACGCAGTATTTT; cdr3_aa: CASSIVTGGISTDTQYF
v_call: TRBV9; j_call: TRBJ2-1; clone_size: many; d_call: TRBD2; cdr3_nt: TGTGCCAGCAGCCCCCGACTAGCGGAACGCGCGATCTCCTACAATGAGCAGTTCTTC; cdr3_aa: CASSPRLAERAISYNEQFF
v_call: TRBV12-3/TRBV12-4; j_call: TRBJ1-4; clone_size: many; d_call: TRBD1; cdr3_nt: TGTGCCAGCAGTTCGACAGGGGGAGGAGGGGAAAAACTGTTTTTT; cdr3_aa: CASSSTGGGGEKLFF
v_call: TRBV29-1; j_call: TRBJ2-5; clone_size: medium-sized; d_call: TRBD2; cdr3_nt: TGCAGCGTTGGAGGCAGCGGGGGGGAGACCCAGTACTTC; cdr3_aa: CSVGGSGGETQYF
v_call: TRBV19; j_call: TRBJ1-6; clone_size: .; d_call: .; cdr3_nt: TGTGCCAGTAGTGTAAGGGATTCACCCCTCCACTTT; cdr3_aa: CASSVRDSPLHF
v_call: TRBV4-3; j_call: TRBJ2-3; clone_size: .; d_call: .; cdr3_nt: TGCGCCAGCAGCCATGGACAGAACGTCGCCGGCGCGGGGCAGTATTTT; cdr3_aa: CASSHGQNVAGAGQYF
v_call: TRBV3-1; j_call: TRBJ2-7; clone_size: many; d_call: .; cdr3_nt: TGTGCCAGCAGCCAAAGACAGGTCCCCTACGAGCAGTACTTC; cdr3_aa: CASSQRQVPYEQYF
v_call: TRBV16; j_call: TRBJ2-5; clone_size: few; d_call: .; cdr3_nt: TGTGCCAGCAGCTCCATATCCGCGACCGAAGAGACCCAGTACTTC; cdr3_aa: CASSSISATEETQYF
v_call: TRBV19; j_call: TRBJ2-3; clone_size: many; d_call: TRBD2; cdr3_nt: TGTGCCAGTAGTTCACCGGCAGCGGGAGGCACAGATACGCAGTATTTT; cdr3_aa: CASSSPAAGGTDTQYF
v_call: TRBV11-2; j_call: TRBJ2-5; clone_size: few; d_call: .; cdr3_nt: TGTGCCAGCAGCTTCATGGTCTCAACGGAGACCCAGTACTTC; cdr3_aa: CASSFMVSTETQYF
v_call: TRBV20-1; j_call: TRBJ2-5; clone_size: many; d_call: .; cdr3_nt: TGCAGTGCTAGAGATCCGCCTGTGGAGACCCAGTACTTC; cdr3_aa: CSARDPPVETQYF
v_call: TRBV18; j_call: TRBJ2-3; clone_size: many; d_call: .; cdr3_nt: TGTGCCAGCTCACCCAGGGACACTTACACAGATACGCAGTATTTT; cdr3_aa: CASSPRDTYTDTQYF
v_call: TRBV28; j_call: TRBJ1-5; clone_size: few; d_call: .; cdr3_nt: TGTGCCAGCAGCCTGCTACAGGGTTTCGGCAATCAGCCCCAGCATTTT; cdr3_aa: CASSLLQGFGNQPQHF
v_call: TRBV11-2; j_call: TRBJ1-1; clone_size: few; d_call: TRBD1; cdr3_nt: TGTGCCAGCAGCCTCGGGACAGGGGATGAAGCTTTCTTT; cdr3_aa: CASSLGTGDEAFF
v_call: TRBV25-1; j_call: TRBJ2-7; clone_size: few; d_call: TRBD1; cdr3_nt: TGTGCCAGCACCGGACAGGTTAGCTCCTACGAGCAGTACTTC; cdr3_aa: CASTGQVSSYEQYF
v_call: TRBV5-1; j_call: TRBJ2-7; clone_size: many; d_call: .; cdr3_nt: TGCGCCAGCAGCTTGGGGTCCCCCACGGAGCAGTACTTC; cdr3_aa: CASSLGSPTEQYF
v_call: TRBV2; j_call: TRBJ1-5; clone_size: many; d_call: .; cdr3_nt: TGTGCCAGCAGTGAGGAGTTTAATCAGCCCCAGCATTTT; cdr3_aa: CASSEEFNQPQHF